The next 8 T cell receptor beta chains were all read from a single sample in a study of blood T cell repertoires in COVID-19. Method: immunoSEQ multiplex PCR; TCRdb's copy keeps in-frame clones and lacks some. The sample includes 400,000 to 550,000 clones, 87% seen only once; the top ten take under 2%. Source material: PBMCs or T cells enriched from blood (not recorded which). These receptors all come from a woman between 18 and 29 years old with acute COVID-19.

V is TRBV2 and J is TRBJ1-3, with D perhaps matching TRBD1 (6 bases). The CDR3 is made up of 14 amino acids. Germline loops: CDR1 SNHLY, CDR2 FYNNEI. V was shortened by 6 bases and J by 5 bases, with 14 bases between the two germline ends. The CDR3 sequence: CASSPGHLRNTIYF. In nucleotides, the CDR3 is TGTGCCAGCAGCCCGGGACACCTAAGAAACACCATATATTTT.

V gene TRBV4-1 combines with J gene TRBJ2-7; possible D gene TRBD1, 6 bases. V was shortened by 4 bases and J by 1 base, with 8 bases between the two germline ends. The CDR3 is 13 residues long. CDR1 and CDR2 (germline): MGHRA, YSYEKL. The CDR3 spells CASSLDRSYEQYF. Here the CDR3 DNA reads TGCGCCAGCAGCCTCGACAGGTCCTACGAGCAGTACTTC.

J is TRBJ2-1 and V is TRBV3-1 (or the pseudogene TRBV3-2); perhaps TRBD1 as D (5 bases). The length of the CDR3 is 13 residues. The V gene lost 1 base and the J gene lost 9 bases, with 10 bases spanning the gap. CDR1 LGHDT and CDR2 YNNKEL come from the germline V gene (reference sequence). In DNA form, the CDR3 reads TGTGCCAGCAGCCAAGTGAAGCAGGGTGAGCAGTTCTTC. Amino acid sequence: CASSQVKQGEQFF.

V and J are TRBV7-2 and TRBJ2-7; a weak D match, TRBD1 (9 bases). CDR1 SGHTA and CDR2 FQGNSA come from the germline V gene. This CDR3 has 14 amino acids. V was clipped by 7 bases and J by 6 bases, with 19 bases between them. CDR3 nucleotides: TGTGCCAGCATGGGGACTAGACAGGGGGGCGAGCAGTACTTC. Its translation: CASMGTRQGGEQYF.

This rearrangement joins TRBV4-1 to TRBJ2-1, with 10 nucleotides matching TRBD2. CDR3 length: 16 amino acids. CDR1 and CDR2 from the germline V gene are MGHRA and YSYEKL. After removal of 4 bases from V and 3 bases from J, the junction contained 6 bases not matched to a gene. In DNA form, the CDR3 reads TGCGCCAGCAGCCGACTAGCGGGCTTCGACTACAATGAGCAGTTCTTC. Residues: CASSRLAGFDYNEQFF.

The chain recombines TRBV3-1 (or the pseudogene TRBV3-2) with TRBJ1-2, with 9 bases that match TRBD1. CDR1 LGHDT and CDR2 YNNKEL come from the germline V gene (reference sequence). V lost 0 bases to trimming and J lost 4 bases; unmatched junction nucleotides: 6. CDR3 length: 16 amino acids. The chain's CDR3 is CASSQDPGTGSYGYTF. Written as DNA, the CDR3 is TGTGCCAGCAGCCAAGACCCCGGGACAGGGTCCTATGGCTACACCTTC.

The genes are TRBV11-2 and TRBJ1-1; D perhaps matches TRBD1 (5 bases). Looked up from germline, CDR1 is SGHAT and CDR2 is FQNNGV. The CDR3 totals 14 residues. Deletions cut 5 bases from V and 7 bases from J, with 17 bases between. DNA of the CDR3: TGTGCCAGCAGCCTACGGGGACTCAGGGATGAAGCTTTCTTT. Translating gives CASSLRGLRDEAFF.

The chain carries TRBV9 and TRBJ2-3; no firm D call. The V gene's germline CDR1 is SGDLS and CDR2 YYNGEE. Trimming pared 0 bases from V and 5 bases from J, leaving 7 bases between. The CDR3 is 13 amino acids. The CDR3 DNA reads TGTGCCAGCAGCGTAGGAGTTTTAGATACGCAGTATTTT. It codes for CASSVGVLDTQYF.